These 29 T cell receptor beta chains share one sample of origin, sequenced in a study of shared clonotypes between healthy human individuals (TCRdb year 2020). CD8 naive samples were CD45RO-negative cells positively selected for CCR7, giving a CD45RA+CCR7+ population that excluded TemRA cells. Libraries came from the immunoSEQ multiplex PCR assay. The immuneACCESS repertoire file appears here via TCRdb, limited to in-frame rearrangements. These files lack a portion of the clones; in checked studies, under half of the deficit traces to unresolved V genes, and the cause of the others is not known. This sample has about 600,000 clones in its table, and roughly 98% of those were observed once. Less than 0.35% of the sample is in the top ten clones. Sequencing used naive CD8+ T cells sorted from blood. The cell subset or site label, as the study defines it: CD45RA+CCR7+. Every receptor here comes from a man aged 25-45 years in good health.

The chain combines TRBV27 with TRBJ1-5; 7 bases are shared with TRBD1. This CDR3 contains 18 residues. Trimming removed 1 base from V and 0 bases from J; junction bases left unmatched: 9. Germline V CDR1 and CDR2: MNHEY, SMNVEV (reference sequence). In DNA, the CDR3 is TGTGCCAGCAGTTTATTGGGGGACAGCCTGTATAGCAATCAGCCCCAGCATTTT. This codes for CASSLLGDSLYSNQPQHF.

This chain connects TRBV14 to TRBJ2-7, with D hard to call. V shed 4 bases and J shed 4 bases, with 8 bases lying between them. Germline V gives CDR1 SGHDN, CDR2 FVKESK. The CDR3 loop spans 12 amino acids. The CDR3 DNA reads TGTGCCAGCAGCCCAAGCCCTTACGAGCAGTACTTC. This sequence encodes CASSPSPYEQYF. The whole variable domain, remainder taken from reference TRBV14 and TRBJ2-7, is EAGVTQFPSHSVIEKGQTVTLRCDPISGHDNLYWYRRVMGKEIKFLLHFVKESKQDESGMPNNRFLAERTGGTYSTLKVQPAELEDSGVYFCASSPSPYEQYFGPGTRLTVT.

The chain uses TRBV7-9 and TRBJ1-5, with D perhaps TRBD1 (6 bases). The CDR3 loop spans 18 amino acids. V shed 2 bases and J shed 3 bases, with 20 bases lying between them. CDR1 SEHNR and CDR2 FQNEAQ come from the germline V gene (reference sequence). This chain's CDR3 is CASSLWDNTPYDNQPQHF. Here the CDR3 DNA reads TGTGCCAGCAGCTTATGGGACAATACCCCTTATGACAATCAGCCCCAGCATTTT. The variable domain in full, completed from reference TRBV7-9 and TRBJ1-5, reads DTGVSQNPRHKITKRGQNVTFRCDPISEHNRLYWYRQTLGQGPEFLTYFQNEAQLEKSRLLSDRFSAERPKGSFSTLEIQRTEQGDSAMYLCASSLWDNTPYDNQPQHFGDGTRLSIL.

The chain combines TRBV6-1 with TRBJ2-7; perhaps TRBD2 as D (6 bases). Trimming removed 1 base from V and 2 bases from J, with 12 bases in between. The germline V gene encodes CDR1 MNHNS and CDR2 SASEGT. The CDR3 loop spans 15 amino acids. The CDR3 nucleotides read TGTGCCAGCAGTGAAGGGTTTCCGGGAGCCTACGAGCAGTACTTC. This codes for CASSEGFPGAYEQYF.

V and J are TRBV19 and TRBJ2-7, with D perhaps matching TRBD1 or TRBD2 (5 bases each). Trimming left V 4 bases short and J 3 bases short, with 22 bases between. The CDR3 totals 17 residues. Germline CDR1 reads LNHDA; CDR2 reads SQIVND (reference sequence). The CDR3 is CASSKGSLWPEGYEQYF. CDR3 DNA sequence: TGTGCCAGTAGTAAGGGGTCCCTGTGGCCTGAGGGCTACGAGCAGTACTTC.

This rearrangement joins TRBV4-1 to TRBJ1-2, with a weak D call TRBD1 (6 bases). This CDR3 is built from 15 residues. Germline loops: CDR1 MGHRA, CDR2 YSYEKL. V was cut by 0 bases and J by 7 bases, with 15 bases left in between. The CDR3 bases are TGCGCCAGCAGCCAAGATTCTTCAGGGGTGCCTGGCTACACCTTC. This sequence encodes CASSQDSSGVPGYTF.

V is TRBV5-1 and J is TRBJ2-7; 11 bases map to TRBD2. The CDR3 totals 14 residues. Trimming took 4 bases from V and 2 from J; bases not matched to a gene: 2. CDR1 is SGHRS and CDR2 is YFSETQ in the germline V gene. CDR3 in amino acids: CASSQGLAAYEQYF. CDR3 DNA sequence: TGCGCCAGCAGCCAGGGACTAGCGGCCTACGAGCAGTACTTC.

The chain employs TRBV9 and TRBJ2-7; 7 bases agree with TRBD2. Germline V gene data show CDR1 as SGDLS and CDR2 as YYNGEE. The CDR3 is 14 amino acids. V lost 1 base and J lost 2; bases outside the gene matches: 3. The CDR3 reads CASSVRDYAYEQYF. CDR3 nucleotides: TGTGCCAGCAGCGTAAGGGACTACGCCTACGAGCAGTACTTC. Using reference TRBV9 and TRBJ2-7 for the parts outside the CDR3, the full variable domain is DSGVTQTPKHLITATGQRVTLRCSPRSGDLSVYWYQQSLDQGLQFLIQYYNGEERAKGNILERFSAQQFPDLHSELNLSSLELGDSALYFCASSVRDYAYEQYFGPGTRLTVT.

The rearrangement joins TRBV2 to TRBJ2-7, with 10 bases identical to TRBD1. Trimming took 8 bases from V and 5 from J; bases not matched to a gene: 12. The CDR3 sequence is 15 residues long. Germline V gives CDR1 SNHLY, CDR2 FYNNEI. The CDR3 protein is CASGKLAGQGDEQYF. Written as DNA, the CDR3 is TGTGCCAGCGGAAAGCTCGCTGGACAGGGGGACGAGCAGTACTTC.

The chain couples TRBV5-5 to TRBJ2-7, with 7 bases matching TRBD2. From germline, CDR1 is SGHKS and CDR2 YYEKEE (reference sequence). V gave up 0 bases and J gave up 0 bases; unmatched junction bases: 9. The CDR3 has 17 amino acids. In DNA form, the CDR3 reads TGTGCCAGCAGCTTGGTTGGCCTAGCGGAGGCCTCCTACGAGCAGTACTTC. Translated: CASSLVGLAEASYEQYF.

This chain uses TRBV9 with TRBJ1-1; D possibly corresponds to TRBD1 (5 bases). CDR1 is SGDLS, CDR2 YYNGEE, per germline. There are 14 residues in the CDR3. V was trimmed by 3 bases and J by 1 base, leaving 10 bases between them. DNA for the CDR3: TGTGCCAGCAGCGCCCCGGGACGGAACACTGAAGCTTTCTTT. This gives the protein CASSAPGRNTEAFF.

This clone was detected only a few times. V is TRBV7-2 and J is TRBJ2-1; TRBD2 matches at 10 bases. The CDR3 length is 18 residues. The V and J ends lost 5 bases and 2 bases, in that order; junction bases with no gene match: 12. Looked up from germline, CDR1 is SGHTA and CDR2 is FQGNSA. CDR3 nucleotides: TGTGCCAGCAGCCAAGGAGCTAGCGGGAGTAGTCCCTACAATGAGCAGTTCTTC. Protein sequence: CASSQGASGSSPYNEQFF.

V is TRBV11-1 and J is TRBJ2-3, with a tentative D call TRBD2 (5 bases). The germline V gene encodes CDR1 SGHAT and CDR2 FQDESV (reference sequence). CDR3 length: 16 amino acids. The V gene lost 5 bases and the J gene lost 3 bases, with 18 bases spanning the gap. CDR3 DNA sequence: TGTGCCAGCAGCCCCCGGGTGGAGGTGGGAACAGATACGCAGTATTTT. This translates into CASSPRVEVGTDTQYF.

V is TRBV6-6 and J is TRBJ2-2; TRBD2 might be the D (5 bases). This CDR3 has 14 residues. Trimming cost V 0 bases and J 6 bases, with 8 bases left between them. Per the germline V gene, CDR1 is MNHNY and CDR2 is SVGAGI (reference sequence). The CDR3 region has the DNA TGTGCCAGCAGTTACTCGAAAGCGGCCGGGGAGCTGTTTTTT. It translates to CASSYSKAAGELFF.

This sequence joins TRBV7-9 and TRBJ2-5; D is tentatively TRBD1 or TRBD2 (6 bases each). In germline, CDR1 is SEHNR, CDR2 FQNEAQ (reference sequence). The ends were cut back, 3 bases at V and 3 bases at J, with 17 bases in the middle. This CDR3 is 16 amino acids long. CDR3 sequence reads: CASSFREEGVEETQYF. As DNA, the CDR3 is TGTGCCAGCAGCTTTCGAGAGGAGGGGGTGGAAGAGACCCAGTACTTC.

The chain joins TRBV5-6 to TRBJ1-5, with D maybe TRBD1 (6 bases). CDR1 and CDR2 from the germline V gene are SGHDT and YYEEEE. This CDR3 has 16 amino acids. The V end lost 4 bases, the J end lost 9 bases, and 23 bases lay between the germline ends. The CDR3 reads CASSITGSENLGPQHF. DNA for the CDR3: TGTGCCAGCAGCATAACAGGGAGCGAAAACCTTGGGCCCCAGCATTTT.

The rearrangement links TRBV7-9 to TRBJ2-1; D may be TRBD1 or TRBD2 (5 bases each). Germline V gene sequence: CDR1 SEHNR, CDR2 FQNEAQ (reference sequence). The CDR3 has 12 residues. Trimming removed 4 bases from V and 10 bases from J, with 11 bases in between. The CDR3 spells CASSYHGGEQFF. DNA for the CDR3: TGTGCCAGCAGCTACCATGGGGGAGAGCAGTTCTTC.

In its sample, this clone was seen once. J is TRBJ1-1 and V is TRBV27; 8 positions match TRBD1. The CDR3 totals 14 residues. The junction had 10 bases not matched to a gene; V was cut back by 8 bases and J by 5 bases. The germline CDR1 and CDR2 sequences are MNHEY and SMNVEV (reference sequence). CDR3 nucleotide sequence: TGTGCCAGCGGGCCGACAGGGGATGTAACTGAAGCTTTCTTT. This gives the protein CASGPTGDVTEAFF.

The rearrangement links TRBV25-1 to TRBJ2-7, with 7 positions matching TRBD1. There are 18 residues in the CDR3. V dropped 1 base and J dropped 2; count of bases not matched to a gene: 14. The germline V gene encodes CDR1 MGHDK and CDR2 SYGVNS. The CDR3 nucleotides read TGTGCCAGCAGTGAATCCCCCCGGACAGGCCGGGCCCCCTACGAGCAGTACTTC. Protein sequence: CASSESPRTGRAPYEQYF.

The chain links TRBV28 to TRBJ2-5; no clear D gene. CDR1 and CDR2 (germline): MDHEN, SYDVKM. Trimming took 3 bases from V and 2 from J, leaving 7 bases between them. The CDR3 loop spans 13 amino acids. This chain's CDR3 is CASSFTRQETQYF. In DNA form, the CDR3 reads TGTGCCAGCAGTTTTACCCGACAAGAGACCCAGTACTTC.

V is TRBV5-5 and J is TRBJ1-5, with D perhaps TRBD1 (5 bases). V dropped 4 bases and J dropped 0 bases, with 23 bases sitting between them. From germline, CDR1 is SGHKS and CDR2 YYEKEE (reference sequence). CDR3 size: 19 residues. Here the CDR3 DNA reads TGTGCCAGCAGCAAAGGATCAGATACCGGGACCCCTAGCAATCAGCCCCAGCATTTT. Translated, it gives CASSKGSDTGTPSNQPQHF. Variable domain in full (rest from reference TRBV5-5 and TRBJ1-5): DAGVTQSPTHLIKTRGQQVTLRCSPISGHKSVSWYQQVLGQGPQFIFQYYEKEERGRGNFPDRFSARQFPNYSSELNVNALLLGDSALYLCASSKGSDTGTPSNQPQHFGDGTRLSIL.

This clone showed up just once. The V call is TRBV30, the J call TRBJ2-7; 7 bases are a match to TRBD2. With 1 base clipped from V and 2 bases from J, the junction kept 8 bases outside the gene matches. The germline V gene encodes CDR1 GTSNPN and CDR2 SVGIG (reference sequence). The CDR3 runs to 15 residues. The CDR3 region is CAWSALRLAAYEQYF. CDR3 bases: TGTGCCTGGAGTGCCTTAAGACTAGCTGCCTACGAGCAGTACTTC.

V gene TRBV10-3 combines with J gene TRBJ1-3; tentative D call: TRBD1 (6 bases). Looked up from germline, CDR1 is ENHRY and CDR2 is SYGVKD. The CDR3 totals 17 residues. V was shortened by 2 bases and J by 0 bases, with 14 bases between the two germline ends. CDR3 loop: CAISEARGDLSGNTIYF. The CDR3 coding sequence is TGTGCCATCAGTGAGGCGAGGGGGGACCTCTCTGGAAACACCATATATTTT.

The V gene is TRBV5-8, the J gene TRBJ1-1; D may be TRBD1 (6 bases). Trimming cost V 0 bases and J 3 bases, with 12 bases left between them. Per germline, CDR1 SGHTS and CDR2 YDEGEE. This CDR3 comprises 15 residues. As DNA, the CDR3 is TGTGCCAGCAGCTTGGGGGGGGCAACCCACACTGAAGCTTTCTTT. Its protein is CASSLGGATHTEAFF. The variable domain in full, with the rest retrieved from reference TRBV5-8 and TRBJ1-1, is EAGVTQSPTHLIKTRGQQATLRCSPISGHTSVYWYQQALGLGLQFLLWYDEGEERNRGNFPPRFSGRQFPNYSSELNVNALELEDSALYLCASSLGGATHTEAFFGQGTRLTVV.

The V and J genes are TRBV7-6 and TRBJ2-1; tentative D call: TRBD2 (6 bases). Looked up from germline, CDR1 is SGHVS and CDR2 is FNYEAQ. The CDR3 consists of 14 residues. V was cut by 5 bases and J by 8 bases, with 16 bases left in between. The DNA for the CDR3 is TGTGCCAGCAGCCCCGAGACTAGTATCTATGAGCAGTTCTTC. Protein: CASSPETSIYEQFF.

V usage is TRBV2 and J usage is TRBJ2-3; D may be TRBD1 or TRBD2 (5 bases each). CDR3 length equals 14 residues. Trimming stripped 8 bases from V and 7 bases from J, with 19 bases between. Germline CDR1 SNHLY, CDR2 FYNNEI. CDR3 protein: CASPGTQDRNTQYF. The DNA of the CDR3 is TGTGCCAGCCCCGGGACCCAGGATAGGAATACGCAGTATTTT. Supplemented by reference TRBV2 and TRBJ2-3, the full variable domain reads EPEVTQTPSHQVTQMGQEVILRCVPISNHLYFYWYRQILGQKVEFLVSFYNNEISEKSEIFDDQFSVERPDGSNFTLKIRSTKLEDSAMYFCASPGTQDRNTQYFGPGTRLTVL.

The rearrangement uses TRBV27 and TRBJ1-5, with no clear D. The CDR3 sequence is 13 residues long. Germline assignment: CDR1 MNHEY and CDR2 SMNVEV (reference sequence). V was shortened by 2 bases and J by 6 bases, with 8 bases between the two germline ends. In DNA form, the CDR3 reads TGTGCCAGCAGTTTAGGGGTGTTTCAGCCCCAGCATTTT. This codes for CASSLGVFQPQHF.

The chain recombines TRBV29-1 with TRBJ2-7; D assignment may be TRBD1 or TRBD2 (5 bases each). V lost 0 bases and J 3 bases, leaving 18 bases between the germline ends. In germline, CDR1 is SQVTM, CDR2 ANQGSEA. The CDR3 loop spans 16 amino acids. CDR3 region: CSVEDLGRGRDYEQYF. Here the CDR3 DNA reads TGCAGCGTTGAAGATTTGGGACGGGGTCGGGACTACGAGCAGTACTTC.

CDR3 region: CASGAVFAHNYGYTF. CDR3 coding DNA: TGTGCCAGCGGCGCCGTCTTCGCCCATAACTATGGCTACACCTTC. The gene calls are TRBV7-7 and TRBJ1-2; the D is unclear. V lost 8 bases and J lost 1, with 17 bases in between. Germline loops: CDR1 SSHAT, CDR2 FNYEAQ (reference sequence). The CDR3 length is 15 residues. Full variable domain (remainder filled in from reference TRBV7-7 and TRBJ1-2): GAGVSQSPRYKVTKRGQDVTLRCDPISSHATLYWYQQALGQGPEFLTYFNYEAQPDKSGLPSDRFSAERPEGSISTLTIQRTEQRDSAMYRCASGAVFAHNYGYTFGSGTRLTVV.